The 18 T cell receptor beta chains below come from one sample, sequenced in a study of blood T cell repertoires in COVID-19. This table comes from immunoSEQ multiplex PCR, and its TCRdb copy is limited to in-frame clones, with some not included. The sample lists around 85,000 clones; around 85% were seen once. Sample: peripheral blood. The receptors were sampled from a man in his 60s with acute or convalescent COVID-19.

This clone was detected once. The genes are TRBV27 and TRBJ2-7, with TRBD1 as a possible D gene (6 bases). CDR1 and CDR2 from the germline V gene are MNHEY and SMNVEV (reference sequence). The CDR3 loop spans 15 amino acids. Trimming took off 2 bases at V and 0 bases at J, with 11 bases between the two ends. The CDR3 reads CASSLRGRGSYEQYF. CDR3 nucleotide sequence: TGTGCCAGCAGTTTAAGAGGCAGGGGCTCCTACGAGCAGTACTTC.

The CDR3 loop is CASSLGAGTYNEQFF. The CDR3 nucleotides read TGTGCCAGCAGCTTAGGAGCCGGGACCTACAATGAGCAGTTCTTC. The V gene is TRBV11-2, the J gene TRBJ2-1; tentatively, D is TRBD2 (5 bases). The CDR3 is 15 amino acids. Trimming pared 1 base from V and 2 bases from J, leaving 9 bases between. Germline values: CDR1 SGHAT, CDR2 FQNNGV.

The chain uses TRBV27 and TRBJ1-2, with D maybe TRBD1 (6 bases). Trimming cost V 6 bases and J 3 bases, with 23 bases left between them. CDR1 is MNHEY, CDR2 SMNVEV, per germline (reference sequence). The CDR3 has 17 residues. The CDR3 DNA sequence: TGTGCCAGCAGCCCTGTGACAGGCTACGAAGGGGACTATGGCTACACCTTC. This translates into CASSPVTGYEGDYGYTF.

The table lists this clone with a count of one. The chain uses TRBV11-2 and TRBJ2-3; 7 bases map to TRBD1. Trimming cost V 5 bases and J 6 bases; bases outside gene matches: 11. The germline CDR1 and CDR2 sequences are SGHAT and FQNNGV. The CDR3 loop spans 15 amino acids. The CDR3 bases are TGTGCCAGCAGCGTCGACAGGGCCCCTGGTGATACGCAGTATTTT. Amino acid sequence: CASSVDRAPGDTQYF.

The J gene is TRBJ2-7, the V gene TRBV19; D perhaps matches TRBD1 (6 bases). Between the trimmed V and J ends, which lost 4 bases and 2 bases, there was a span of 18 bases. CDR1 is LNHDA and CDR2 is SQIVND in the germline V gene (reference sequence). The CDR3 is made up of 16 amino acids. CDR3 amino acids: CASSTEQRGTPYEQYF. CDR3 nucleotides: TGTGCCAGTAGTACCGAACAGAGGGGGACCCCCTACGAGCAGTACTTC.

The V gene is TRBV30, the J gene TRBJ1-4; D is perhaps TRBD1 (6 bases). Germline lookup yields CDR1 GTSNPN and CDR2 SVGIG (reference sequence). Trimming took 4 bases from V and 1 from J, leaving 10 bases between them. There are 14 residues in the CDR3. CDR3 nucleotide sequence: TGTGCCTGGACCCAGGGGAGAACTAATGAAAAACTGTTTTTT. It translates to CAWTQGRTNEKLFF.

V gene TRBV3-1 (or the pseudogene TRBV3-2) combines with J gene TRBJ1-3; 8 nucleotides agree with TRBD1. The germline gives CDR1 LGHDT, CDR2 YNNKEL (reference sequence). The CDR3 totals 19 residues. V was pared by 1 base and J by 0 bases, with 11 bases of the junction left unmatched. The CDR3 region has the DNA TGTGCCAGCAGCCAAGTTCAGGGGGCGCAGTCAGGCTCTGGAAACACCATATATTTT. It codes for CASSQVQGAQSGSGNTIYF.

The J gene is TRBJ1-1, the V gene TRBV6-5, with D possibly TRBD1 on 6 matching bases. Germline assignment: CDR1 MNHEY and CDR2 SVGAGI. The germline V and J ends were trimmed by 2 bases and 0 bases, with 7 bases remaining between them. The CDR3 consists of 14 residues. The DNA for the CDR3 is TGTGCCAGCAGTTACCGGGACATGAACACTGAAGCTTTCTTT. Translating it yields CASSYRDMNTEAFF.

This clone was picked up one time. CDR3 amino acids: CASGPLRGEDTEAFF. CDR3 DNA sequence: TGTGCTAGTGGTCCTCTGCGGGGGGAGGACACTGAAGCTTTCTTT. The chain employs TRBV12-5 and TRBJ1-1, with D possibly being TRBD1 (5 bases). Germline V gene sequence: CDR1 LGHNT, CDR2 FRNRAP. CDR3 size: 15 residues. Trimming took 5 bases from V and 3 from J, leaving 16 bases between them. Based on the CDR3 plus reference TRBV12-5 and TRBJ1-1, the full variable domain is DARVTQTPRHKVTEMGQEVTMRCQPILGHNTVFWYRQTMMQGLELLAYFRNRAPLDDSGMPKDRFSAEMPDATLATLKIQPSEPRDSAVYFCASGPLRGEDTEAFFGQGTRLTVV.

Written as DNA, the CDR3 is TGTGCCAGCAGCCAAGGGCCGGCAGGGTATGGCACTGAAGCTTTCTTT. It yields the protein CASSQGPAGYGTEAFF. V and J are TRBV3-1 (or the pseudogene TRBV3-2) and TRBJ1-1; weak D call: TRBD1 (5 bases). The CDR3 loop spans 16 amino acids. Trimming cost V 1 base and J 4 bases, with 16 bases left between them. Germline values: CDR1 LGHDT, CDR2 YNNKEL (reference sequence).

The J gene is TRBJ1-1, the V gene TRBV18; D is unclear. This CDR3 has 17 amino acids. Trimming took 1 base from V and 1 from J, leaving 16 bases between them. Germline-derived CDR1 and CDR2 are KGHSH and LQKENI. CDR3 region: CASSPLAPGRSNTEAFF. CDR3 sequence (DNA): TGTGCCAGCTCACCACTCGCCCCGGGGAGGTCGAACACTGAAGCTTTCTTT.

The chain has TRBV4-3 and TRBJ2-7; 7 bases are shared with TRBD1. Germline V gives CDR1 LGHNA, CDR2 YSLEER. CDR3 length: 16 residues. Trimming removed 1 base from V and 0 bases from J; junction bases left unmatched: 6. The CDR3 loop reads CASSQVGTDSSYEQYF. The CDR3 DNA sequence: TGCGCCAGCAGCCAAGTAGGGACAGATAGCTCCTACGAGCAGTACTTC.

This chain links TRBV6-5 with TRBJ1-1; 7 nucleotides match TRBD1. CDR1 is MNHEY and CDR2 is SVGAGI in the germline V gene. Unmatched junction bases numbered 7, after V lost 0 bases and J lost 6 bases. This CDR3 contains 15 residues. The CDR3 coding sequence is TGTGCCAGCAGTTACTCGTATCGGCAGGGGGCTGAAGCTTTCTTT. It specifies CASSYSYRQGAEAFF.

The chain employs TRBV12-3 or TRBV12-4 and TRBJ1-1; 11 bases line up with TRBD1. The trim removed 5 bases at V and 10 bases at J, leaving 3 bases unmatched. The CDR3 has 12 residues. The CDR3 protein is CASSMGTGGAFF. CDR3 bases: TGTGCCAGCAGTATGGGGACAGGGGGAGCTTTCTTT.

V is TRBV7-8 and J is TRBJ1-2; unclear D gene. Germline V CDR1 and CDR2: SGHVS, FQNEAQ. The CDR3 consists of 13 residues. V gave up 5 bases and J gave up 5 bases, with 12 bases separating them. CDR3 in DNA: TGTGCCAGCAGCATAACAGACGAATATGGCTACACCTTC. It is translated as CASSITDEYGYTF.

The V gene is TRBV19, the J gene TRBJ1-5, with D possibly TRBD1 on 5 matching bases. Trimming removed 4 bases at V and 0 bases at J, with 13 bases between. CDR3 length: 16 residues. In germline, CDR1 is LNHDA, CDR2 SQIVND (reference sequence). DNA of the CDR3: TGTGCCAGTAGTACAGCGGGGCAGACTAGCAATCAGCCCCAGCATTTT. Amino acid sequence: CASSTAGQTSNQPQHF.

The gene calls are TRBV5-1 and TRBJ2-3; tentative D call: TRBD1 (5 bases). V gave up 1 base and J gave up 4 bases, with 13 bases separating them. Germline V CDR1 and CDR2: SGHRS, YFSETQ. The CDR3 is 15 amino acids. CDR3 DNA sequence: TGCGCCAGCAGCTTGACAGGTGACTTCGCAGATACGCAGTATTTT. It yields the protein CASSLTGDFADTQYF.

Here the CDR3 DNA reads TGTGCCATCAGTGAGGGCAGGGGGCTCGGAAACACCATATATTTT. It is translated as CAISEGRGLGNTIYF. This chain links TRBV10-3 with TRBJ1-3; 8 bases are a match to TRBD1. The germline CDR1 and CDR2 sequences are ENHRY and SYGVKD. V lost 2 bases, J lost 4 bases, and 4 bases stayed unmatched. This CDR3 region has 15 residues.